This TCR beta chain was documented in a study of blood T cell repertoires in COVID-19. Study background: The samples span acute and convalescent COVID-19 from the United States, Italy and Spain.

With 4 bases clipped from V and 4 bases from J, the junction kept 3 bases outside the gene matches. The CDR3 consists of 14 residues. The germline V gene encodes CDR1 SGHNT and CDR2 YYREEE (reference sequence). The assay was immunoSEQ multiplex PCR, and TCRdb's table has in-frame clones only and misses some. The sample has under 200,000 clones, under 90% seen once. Recovered status in Cohort 3 required two negative PCRs, clearance, or symptom resolution. The specimen was PBMCs or T cells enriched from blood (not recorded which). This clonotype was obtained from a man aged 60-69 years who had recovered from COVID-19. The chain has TRBV5-4 and TRBJ1-4; the match to TRBD1 covers 8 bases. The CDR3 DNA follows: TGTGCCAGCAGCAAGACAGGGGTTAATGAAAAACTGTTTTTT. Its protein is CASSKTGVNEKLFF.